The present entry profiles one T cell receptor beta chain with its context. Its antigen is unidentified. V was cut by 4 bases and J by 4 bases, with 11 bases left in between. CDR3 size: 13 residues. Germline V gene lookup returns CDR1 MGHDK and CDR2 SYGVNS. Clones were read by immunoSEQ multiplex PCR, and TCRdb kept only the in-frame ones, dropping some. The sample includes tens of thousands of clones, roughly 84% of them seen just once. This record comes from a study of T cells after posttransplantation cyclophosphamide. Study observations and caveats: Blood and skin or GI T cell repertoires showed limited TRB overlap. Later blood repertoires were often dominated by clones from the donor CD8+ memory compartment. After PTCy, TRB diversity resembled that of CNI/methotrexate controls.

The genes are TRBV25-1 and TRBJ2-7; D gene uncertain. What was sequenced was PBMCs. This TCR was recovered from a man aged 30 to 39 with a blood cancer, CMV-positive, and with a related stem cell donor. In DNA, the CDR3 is TGTGCCAGCAGTGTTTTAGCCGGGTACGAGCAGTACTTC. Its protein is CASSVLAGYEQYF.